Presented here are 3 T cell receptor beta chains from one specimen sequenced in a study of follicular helper T cells after annual influenza vaccination. Clones were sequenced by immunoSEQ multiplex PCR, and TCRdb holds only the in-frame ones, with some missing. The sample carries 2,700 or so clones, under 85% recorded once. Stated time point: 2014-2015 season, pre-vaccination. Sample: CXCR5+ CD38- circulating T follicular helper cells from blood, taken on the day of influenza vaccination. This sample's subset: circulating Tfh, non-naive CD4+CXCR5+PD-1+ (ICOS+CD38+ or ICOS-CD38-). These receptors were obtained from an adult who received the influenza vaccine.

In its sample, this clone was seen a few times. The chain joins TRBV27 to TRBJ1-5; D not resolved. Germline CDR1 and CDR2: MNHEY and SMNVEV (reference sequence). V dropped 8 bases and J dropped 3 bases, with 8 bases sitting between them. The CDR3 runs to 12 residues. The CDR3 DNA sequence: TGTGCCAGCTGGGGATACAATCAGCCCCAGCATTTT. It encodes CASWGYNQPQHF.

V usage is TRBV5-1 and J usage is TRBJ2-3; 9 bases fit TRBD2. Germline V gene data show CDR1 as SGHRS and CDR2 as YFSETQ. J was trimmed by 0 bases and V by 4 bases; bases with no gene match: 0. This CDR3 spans 14 amino acids. CDR3 amino acids: CASSTSGSTDTQYF. The CDR3 bases are TGCGCCAGCAGCACTAGCGGGAGCACAGATACGCAGTATTTT.

This chain connects TRBV18 to TRBJ2-6; D remains ambiguous. Trimming stripped 5 bases from V and 0 bases from J, with 11 bases between. The CDR3 sequence is 16 residues long. Per the germline V gene, CDR1 is KGHSH and CDR2 is LQKENI. The CDR3 loop is CASSSMAYSGANVLTF. The CDR3 nucleotides are TGTGCCAGCTCATCTATGGCCTACTCTGGGGCCAACGTCCTGACTTTC.